Each of the 20 T cell receptor beta chains below was sequenced from the same sample in a study of cytomegalovirus exposure and HLA in healthy donors. PCR amplification relied on 60 Vbeta primers (plus 13 Jbeta primers). The table came from immunoSEQ multiplex PCR; TCRdb's copy has only in-frame clones and leaves some out. The sample lists approximately 180,000 clones; around 81% were seen once. Sequencing was done on a sample of PBMCs. All receptors come from a woman between 25 and 40 years old in good health and CMV-seronegative.

This clone occurred a few times. The chain joins TRBV4-3 to TRBJ2-2; D is unclear. CDR3 length: 14 residues. The germline V gene encodes CDR1 LGHNA and CDR2 YSLEER. Trimming shortened V by 0 bases and J by 7 bases, and 9 bases separated the two germline ends. The CDR3 sequence: CASSQDPPRGELFF. CDR3 nucleotide sequence: TGCGCCAGCAGCCAAGACCCCCCCCGCGGGGAGCTGTTTTTT.

There are a few counts of this clone. The V call is TRBV5-4, the J call TRBJ1-6; TRBD1 is a possible D gene (5 bases). This CDR3 contains 15 residues. Trimming removed 0 bases at V and 9 bases at J, with 13 bases between. CDR1 is SGHNT and CDR2 is YYREEE in the germline V gene (reference sequence). The CDR3 protein is CASSLGVREASPLHF. The DNA of the CDR3 is TGTGCCAGCAGCTTGGGGGTCAGGGAAGCTTCACCCCTCCACTTT.

The J gene is TRBJ2-5, the V gene TRBV19, with D maybe TRBD2 (5 bases). Trimming stripped 9 bases from V and 4 bases from J, with 18 bases between. Germline V lookup: CDR1 LNHDA, CDR2 SQIVND (reference sequence). CDR3 length: 14 amino acids. The chain's CDR3 is CASVGRSGGETQYF. CDR3 in DNA: TGTGCCAGCGTAGGACGGAGCGGAGGAGAGACCCAGTACTTC.

This rearrangement joins TRBV28 to TRBJ1-6; 10 bases line up with TRBD1. After removal of 2 bases from V and 6 bases from J, the junction contained 13 bases not matched to a gene. The CDR3 runs to 19 residues. Germline CDR1 reads MDHEN; CDR2 reads SYDVKM. This chain's CDR3 is CASSLPGQGIRALNSPLHF. DNA of the CDR3: TGTGCCAGCAGTTTACCGGGACAGGGGATACGGGCTCTTAATTCACCCCTCCACTTT.

This chain links TRBV4-2 with TRBJ2-5; 9 nucleotides align to TRBD2. Looked up from germline, CDR1 is LGHNA and CDR2 is YNFKEQ. J was trimmed by 5 bases and V by 3 bases; bases with no gene match: 16. The CDR3 has 18 residues. The CDR3 sequence: CASSQRASGVPDGETQYF. The CDR3 DNA follows: TGTGCCAGCAGCCAGAGGGCTAGCGGGGTACCCGATGGGGAGACCCAGTACTTC.

The rearrangement uses TRBV2 and TRBJ2-1, with 13 bases identical to TRBD2. V lost 10 bases, J lost 7 bases, and 13 bases stayed unmatched. This CDR3 contains 16 residues. Germline CDR1 SNHLY, CDR2 FYNNEI. The CDR3: CATEVRTSGRGNEQFF. The CDR3 nucleotides read TGTGCCACCGAGGTGAGGACTAGCGGGAGAGGGAATGAGCAGTTCTTC.

This rearrangement joins TRBV5-1 to TRBJ2-1, with 9 positions matching TRBD2. This CDR3 has 15 residues. V dropped 0 bases and J dropped 7; count of bases not matched to a gene: 5. Germline V gene sequence: CDR1 SGHRS, CDR2 YFSETQ. Here the CDR3 reads CASSLAQTSGNEQFF. CDR3 DNA sequence: TGCGCCAGCAGCTTGGCCCAGACTAGCGGTAATGAGCAGTTCTTC.

This chain links TRBV6-1 with TRBJ1-2; D remains unclear. The germline V gene has CDR1 MNHNS and CDR2 SASEGT. CDR3 length equals 15 residues. Trimming pared 0 bases from V and 7 bases from J, leaving 15 bases between. The DNA of the CDR3 is TGTGCCAGCAGTGAAGCGACGATGAACCCTAGTGGCTACACCTTC. Amino acid sequence: CASSEATMNPSGYTF.

This rearrangement joins TRBV4-1 to TRBJ1-6, with 8 bases fitting TRBD1. With 3 bases clipped from V and 8 bases from J, the junction kept 6 bases outside the gene matches. Germline assignment: CDR1 MGHRA and CDR2 YSYEKL. The CDR3 totals 15 residues. The CDR3 spells CASSHGQGEDSPLHF. The CDR3 DNA reads as TGCGCCAGCAGCCACGGACAGGGAGAGGATTCACCCCTCCACTTT.

The V and J genes are TRBV2 and TRBJ2-1; TRBD1 is a possible D gene (6 bases). Trimming cost V 3 bases and J 6 bases, with 27 bases left between them. This CDR3 is 19 amino acids long. The germline gives CDR1 SNHLY, CDR2 FYNNEI. This chain's CDR3 is CASSEWAGVTSLASNEQFF. The CDR3 DNA is TGTGCCAGCAGTGAGTGGGCAGGGGTAACGTCTTTGGCTTCCAATGAGCAGTTCTTC. Full variable domain (remainder filled in from reference TRBV2 and TRBJ2-1): EPEVTQTPSHQVTQMGQEVILRCVPISNHLYFYWYRQILGQKVEFLVSFYNNEISEKSEIFDDQFSVERPDGSNFTLKIRSTKLEDSAMYFCASSEWAGVTSLASNEQFFGPGTRLTVL.

The chain carries TRBV28 and TRBJ2-7, with D maybe TRBD1 (6 bases). Between the trimmed V and J ends, which lost 4 bases and 3 bases, there was a span of 16 bases. The CDR3 has 15 amino acids. CDR1 and CDR2 from the germline V gene are MDHEN and SYDVKM. The CDR3, as DNA: TGTGCCAGCAGTTCTGGTGTCAGGGGAGTCTACGAGCAGTACTTC. Its translation: CASSSGVRGVYEQYF.

The rearrangement uses TRBV19 and TRBJ1-5; unclear D gene. The CDR3 runs 16 residues. V shed 4 bases and J shed 0 bases, with 13 bases lying between them. From germline, CDR1 is LNHDA and CDR2 SQIVND (reference sequence). The CDR3 bases are TGTGCCAGTAGTAAGACTGAAACTTATAGCAATCAGCCCCAGCATTTT. Its protein is CASSKTETYSNQPQHF.

The CDR3 spells CASSLIGDSDHPYF. Here the CDR3 DNA reads TGTGCCAGCAGTTTAATTGGGGACAGTGACCATCCGTACTTC. The chain combines TRBV28 with TRBJ2-7, with 7 bases that match TRBD1. This CDR3 has 14 residues. Germline trimming cut 2 bases from V and 12 bases from J; bases unmatched to any gene: 13. Germline values: CDR1 MDHEN, CDR2 SYDVKM.

The chain recombines TRBV11-3 with TRBJ2-2; the match to TRBD2 covers 10 bases. The ends lost 1 base at V and 4 bases at J; junction bases unmatched: 9. CDR3 length equals 18 residues. Germline V gives CDR1 SGHNT, CDR2 YENEEA. The CDR3 DNA follows: TGTGCCAGCAGCTTAGGACCCATAGCGGGGGGCCCCACCGGGGAGCTGTTTTTT. This gives the protein CASSLGPIAGGPTGELFF.

This chain links TRBV4-3 with TRBJ2-7, with D maybe TRBD1 (7 bases). CDR1 and CDR2 from the germline V gene are LGHNA and YSLEER. The CDR3 contains 15 residues. V was pared by 0 bases and J by 3 bases, with 12 bases between. The CDR3 is CASSQDGGGGYEQYF. The CDR3 DNA reads as TGCGCCAGCAGCCAAGATGGAGGGGGCGGCTACGAGCAGTACTTC.

The V gene is TRBV5-4, the J gene TRBJ2-7; 7 nucleotides align to TRBD2. Looked up from germline, CDR1 is SGHNT and CDR2 is YYREEE (reference sequence). J gave up 5 bases and V 1 base, and 15 bases lay outside the gene matches. There are 17 residues in the CDR3. CDR3 bases: TGTGCCAGCAGCTTGCTGATCGTGGCGGGAGAACACCACGAGCAGTACTTC. Encoded protein: CASSLLIVAGEHHEQYF.

The V call is TRBV7-3, the J call TRBJ2-1; TRBD2 matches at 7 bases. The trim removed 1 base at V and 8 bases at J, leaving 11 bases unmatched. This CDR3 is 16 amino acids long. The V gene's germline CDR1 is SGHTA and CDR2 FQGTGA. The CDR3 DNA is TGTGCCAGCAGCTTAAGCTCCGGGGGAGGGCCCTATGAGCAGTTCTTC. This encodes CASSLSSGGGPYEQFF. Looking up the rest from reference TRBV7-3 and TRBJ2-1 gives the full variable domain: GAGVSQTPSNKVTEKGKYVELRCDPISGHTALYWYRQSLGQGPEFLIYFQGTGAADDSGLPNDRFFAVRPEGSVSTLKIQRTERGDSAVYLCASSLSSGGGPYEQFFGPGTRLTVL.

This clone appeared a single time. V is TRBV10-2 and J is TRBJ2-7; 9 bases are a match to TRBD2. The CDR3 consists of 15 residues. Germline CDR1 is WSHSY and CDR2 is SAAADI. V dropped 3 bases and J dropped 4; count of bases not matched to a gene: 7. The CDR3 region has the DNA TGCGCCAGCAGTGAAAATAGCGGGGGAGTATACGAGCAGTACTTC. This codes for CASSENSGGVYEQYF.

The chain combines TRBV19 with TRBJ2-7, with D maybe TRBD2 (5 bases). Germline V CDR1 and CDR2: LNHDA, SQIVND (reference sequence). There are 15 residues in the CDR3. V was cut by 9 bases and J by 5 bases, with 23 bases left in between. The CDR3 reads CASQRNPYREDEQYF. For the CDR3, the DNA is TGTGCCAGCCAACGAAACCCCTACCGGGAAGACGAGCAGTACTTC.

The gene calls are TRBV25-1 and TRBJ2-7, with 7 bases aligning to TRBD1. J was trimmed by 3 bases and V by 5 bases; bases with no gene match: 10. Germline CDR1 MGHDK, CDR2 SYGVNS. The CDR3 is made up of 15 amino acids. CDR3 DNA sequence: TGTGCCAGCAGTCTGAGTACCGGGACAGACTACGAGCAGTACTTC. Residues: CASSLSTGTDYEQYF.